This entry is about one T cell receptor beta chain. Two consecutive negative NP/OP PCR tests, clearance, or resolved symptoms defined Cohort 3 recovery. The data originate from a study of blood T cell repertoires in COVID-19. Study in general: Samples came from the United States, Italy and Spain, spanning acute and convalescent COVID-19. Sample material is recorded as cDNA or gDNA derived from T cells, B-cell-depleted T cells, or PBMCs.

In the authors' methods: Reference gene primer amplification gave nucleated cell count estimates. TCRdb's copy holds only in-frame clones and misses some; the assay was immunoSEQ multiplex PCR. From that table come the V and J calls and clone size; the DNA was used to work out D and trimming. Of approximately 230,000 clones listed, almost 85% were seen once; the top ten hold 15%. Germline CDR1 is MGHDK and CDR2 is SYGVNS. J was trimmed by 8 bases and V by 2 bases; bases with no gene match: 12. The CDR3 length is 17 residues. The chain combines TRBV25-1 with TRBJ2-3, with 11 bases lining up with TRBD2. Input material: PBMCs or T cells enriched from blood (not recorded which). The TCR was taken from a man aged 35 to 55 who had recovered from COVID-19. The CDR3 sequence is CASSEGLAGGPRSTQYF. DNA of the CDR3: TGTGCCAGCAGTGAAGGTCTAGCGGGAGGCCCCCGATCTACGCAGTATTTT.